This is a list of T cell receptor beta chains from one sample in a study of cytomegalovirus exposure and HLA in healthy donors. Data came from immunoSEQ multiplex PCR; TCRdb stores just in-frame clones and leaves some out. The sample carries roughly 130,000 clones, 74% recorded once. Material for sequencing was PBMCs. The receptor set was obtained from a man aged 18 to 29 in good health and CMV-seropositive. The CDR3 runs from the conserved cysteine through the conserved F or W. D genes are given only for firm matches. Expanded clones get a size class; other rows say once, few or many, or leave the size out.

>TRBV9|TRBJ2-1|.|.
CASSVETVNEQFF
TGTGCCAGCAGCGTAGAGACAGTGAATGAGCAGTTCTTC
>TRBV5-1|TRBJ2-3|.|.
CASSWSGELGDTQYF
TGCGCCAGCAGCTGGTCCGGGGAGTTGGGGGATACGCAGTATTTT
>TRBV5-4|TRBJ2-7|.|.
CASSLMGDRSEQYF
TGTGCCAGCAGCTTAATGGGAGACAGGTCCGAGCAGTACTTC
>TRBV28|TRBJ2-4|.|TRBD1
CASSTNRGRMNIQYF
TGTGCCAGCAGCACAAACAGGGGTCGGATGAACATTCAGTACTTC
>TRBV28|TRBJ2-7|once|TRBD1
CASILTGGNYEQYF
TGTGCCAGCATCCTAACAGGGGGCAATTACGAGCAGTACTTC
>TRBV7-8|TRBJ2-7|few|TRBD2
CASSNLAGGNEQYF
TGTGCCAGCAGCAATCTAGCGGGAGGGAACGAGCAGTACTTC
>TRBV6-5|TRBJ1-2|.|.
CASSYPGSVYGYTF
TGTGCTAGCAGTTACCCGGGGAGTGTGTATGGCTACACCTTC
>TRBV7-9|TRBJ1-4|.|.
CASSPEGEKLFF
TGTGCCAGCAGCCCCGAGGGCGAAAAACTGTTTTTT
>TRBV7-2|TRBJ2-1|.|TRBD2
CASSSLGSGGHNEQFF
TGTGCCAGCAGCTCCTTAGGGAGCGGGGGCCACAATGAGCAGTTCTTC
>TRBV30|TRBJ2-3|.|.
CAWTFSGGGRSTDTQYF
TGTGCCTGGACTTTCTCGGGAGGGGGCCGATCCACAGATACGCAGTATTTT
>TRBV6-5|TRBJ1-6|.|.
CASSPTVNSPLHF
TGTGCCAGCAGTCCTACAGTGAATTCACCCCTCCACTTT
>TRBV6-5|TRBJ1-5|.|.
CASSYSNSNQPQHF
TGTGCCAGCAGTTACTCTAATAGCAATCAGCCCCAGCATTTT
>TRBV11-3|TRBJ2-2|.|.
CAAEGGTNTGELFF
TGTGCCGCGGAGGGGGGGACGAACACCGGGGAGCTGTTTTTT
>TRBV18|TRBJ1-2|.|TRBD1
CASSPQDRGGYGYTF
TGTGCCAGCTCACCACAAGACAGGGGCGGCTATGGCTACACCTTC
>TRBV28|TRBJ1-2|.|.
CASSLRGSPGYTF
TGTGCCAGCAGTTTGAGGGGGTCCCCAGGCTACACCTTC
>TRBV27|TRBJ2-7|.|TRBD2
CASSPTSGYYEQYF
TGTGCCAGCAGTCCAACTAGCGGCTACTACGAGCAGTACTTC
>TRBV19|TRBJ1-3|.|.
CASSKTASSGNTIYF
TGTGCCAGTAGTAAGACAGCGAGCTCTGGAAACACCATATATTTT
>TRBV27|TRBJ1-5|once|.
CASWPSRQHQPQHF
TGTGCCAGCTGGCCTTCCCGACAACACCAGCCCCAGCATTTT
>TRBV5-6|TRBJ1-3|.|.
CASSRIGNTIYF
TGTGCCAGCAGCCGAATCGGGAACACCATATATTTT
>TRBV2|TRBJ1-3|.|.
CASSPGVGNTIYF
TGTGCCAGCAGTCCAGGGGTCGGAAACACCATATATTTT
>TRBV9|TRBJ2-7|few|.
CASSPRAGTADYEQYF
TGTGCCAGCAGCCCTCGAGCCGGGACTGCGGACTACGAGCAGTACTTC
>TRBV6-6|TRBJ1-2|.|TRBD1
CASRDRGLGYTF
TGTGCCAGCAGGGACAGGGGGCTTGGCTACACCTTC
>TRBV9|TRBJ2-1|once|.
CASSVDWRGGAYNEQFF
TGTGCCAGCAGCGTAGATTGGCGGGGCGGGGCCTACAATGAGCAGTTCTTC
>TRBV11-2|TRBJ1-4|.|TRBD1
CASSEDRFWDEKLFF
TGTGCCAGCAGCGAGGACAGGTTTTGGGATGAAAAACTGTTTTTT
>TRBV18|TRBJ1-1|.|TRBD1
CASSPQETGNTEALF
TGTGCCAGCTCACCCCAGGAGACAGGGAACACTGAAGCTCTCTTT